The text below deals with one TCR beta chain. These data belong to a study of blood T cell repertoires in COVID-19. Germline V gene lookup returns CDR1 SGHRS and CDR2 YFSETQ. V was pared by 4 bases and J by 4 bases, with 10 bases between. The CDR3 loop spans 13 amino acids. Per the original data handling: Reference gene primers were amplified, and this amplification served to estimate nucleated cell counts. Assay: immunoSEQ multiplex PCR; the TCRdb copy retains only in-frame clones and omits some. The V and J calls and the clone size are those of that table, but D and trimming were determined from the DNA. The table has about 200,000 clones, 88% seen once.

The clonotype was recovered from a man aged 40-49 years with active or convalescent COVID-19. Sequenced material: peripheral blood. The chain recombines TRBV5-1 with TRBJ2-3, with a weak D call TRBD2 (7 bases). CDR3 residues: CASSREGADTQYF. The CDR3 nucleotides read TGCGCCAGCAGCAGGGAGGGGGCAGATACGCAGTATTTT.